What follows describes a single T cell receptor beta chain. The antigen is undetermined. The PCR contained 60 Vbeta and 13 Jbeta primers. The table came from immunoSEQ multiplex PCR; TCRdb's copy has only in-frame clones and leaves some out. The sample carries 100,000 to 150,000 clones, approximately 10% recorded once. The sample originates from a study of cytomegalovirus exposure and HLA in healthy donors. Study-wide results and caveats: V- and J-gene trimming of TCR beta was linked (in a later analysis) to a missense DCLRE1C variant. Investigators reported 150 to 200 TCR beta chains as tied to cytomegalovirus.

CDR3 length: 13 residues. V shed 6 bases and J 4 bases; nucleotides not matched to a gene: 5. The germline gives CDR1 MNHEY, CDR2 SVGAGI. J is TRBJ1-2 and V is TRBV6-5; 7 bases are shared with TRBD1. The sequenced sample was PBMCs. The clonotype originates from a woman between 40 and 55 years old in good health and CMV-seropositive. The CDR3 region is CASRKGAGYGYTF. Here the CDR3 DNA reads TGTGCCAGCAGGAAGGGGGCTGGCTATGGCTACACCTTC.